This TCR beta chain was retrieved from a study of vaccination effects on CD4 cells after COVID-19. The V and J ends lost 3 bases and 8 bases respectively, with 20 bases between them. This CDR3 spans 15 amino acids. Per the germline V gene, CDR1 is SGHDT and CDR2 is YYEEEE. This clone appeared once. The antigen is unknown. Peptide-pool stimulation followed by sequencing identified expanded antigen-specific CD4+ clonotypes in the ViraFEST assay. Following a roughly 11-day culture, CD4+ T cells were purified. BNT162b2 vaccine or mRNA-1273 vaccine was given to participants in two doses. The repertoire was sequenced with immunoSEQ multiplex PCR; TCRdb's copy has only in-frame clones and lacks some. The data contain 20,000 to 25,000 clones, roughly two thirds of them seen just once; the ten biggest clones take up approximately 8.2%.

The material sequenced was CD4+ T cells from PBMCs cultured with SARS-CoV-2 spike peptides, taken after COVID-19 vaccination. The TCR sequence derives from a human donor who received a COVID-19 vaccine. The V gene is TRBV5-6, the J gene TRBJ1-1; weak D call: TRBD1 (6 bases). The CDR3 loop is CASSYGYRERSEAFF. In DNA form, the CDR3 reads TGTGCCAGCAGCTATGGATACAGGGAAAGGTCAGAAGCTTTCTTT.